This T cell receptor (beta chain) was sequenced for a study of lymphopenia after photon versus proton radiotherapy. Regarding this clone: The target antigen is unknown.

Using immunoSEQ multiplex PCR, the repertoire was profiled, and TCRdb retains in-frame clones only, with some absent. The sample lists around 35,000 clones, approximately 87% occurring once. The CDR3 consists of 13 residues. Trimming left V 7 bases short and J 4 bases short, with 13 bases between. From germline, CDR1 is SNHLY and CDR2 FYNNEI. Broader study findings: Photon-treated patients lost naive T cells and TCR diversity; proton-treated stayed stable.

The V call is TRBV2, the J call TRBJ1-1; D gene ambiguous. The sequencing here drew on peripheral blood, taken from a patient treated with photon-based radiotherapy. This receptor was obtained from a man aged 45-65 years with gastric cancer. Written as DNA, the CDR3 is TGTGCCAGCACTGAGGCCGTGATCACTGAAGCTTTCTTT. This encodes CASTEAVITEAFF.